These 3 T cell receptor beta chains were sequenced from one sample in a study of cytomegalovirus exposure and HLA in healthy donors. Both 60 Vbeta primers and 13 Jbeta primers went into the PCR. Profiled with immunoSEQ multiplex PCR; TCRdb holds only in-frame clones, not every one. The repertoire shows 200,000 to 250,000 clones; the top ten hold less than 1%. Sequencing was performed on PBMCs. The receptors here all came from a woman between 25 and 40 years old in good health and CMV-seropositive.

As DNA, the CDR3 is TGTGCCAGCAGCGTATCGACGGACAGGGGGGAGACCCAGTACTTC. Translating it yields CASSVSTDRGETQYF. The rearrangement joins TRBV9 to TRBJ2-5; 10 positions agree with TRBD1. The CDR3 is 15 amino acids. Germline CDR1 and CDR2: SGDLS and YYNGEE. V shed 1 base and J 5 bases; nucleotides not matched to a gene: 5.

The J gene is TRBJ1-1, the V gene TRBV28, with D possibly matching TRBD1 (5 bases). The V and J ends lost 4 bases and 1 base respectively, with 10 bases between them. The CDR3 extends over 14 amino acids. Germline V CDR1 and CDR2: MDHEN, SYDVKM. The DNA of the CDR3 is TGTGCCAGCAGTTCGACAGACTGGAACACTGAAGCTTTCTTT. This gives the protein CASSSTDWNTEAFF.

CDR3 sequence: CASSQEISAGGYTF. CDR3 DNA sequence: TGCGCCAGCAGCCAAGAAATTTCGGCGGGTGGCTACACCTTC. The J gene is TRBJ1-2, the V gene TRBV4-1, with D uncertain. CDR3 length equals 14 residues. The V end was cut by 0 bases, the J end by 7 bases, with 12 bases between. Germline lookup yields CDR1 MGHRA and CDR2 YSYEKL.